This T cell receptor beta chain emerged from a study of blood T cells in healthy people across ages. The CDR3 is made up of 14 amino acids. Trimming took 0 bases from V and 3 from J, leaving 7 bases between them. In germline, CDR1 is LGHNA, CDR2 YSLEER. This clonotype was counted a few times. It was with a sample-barcoded 5' primer and a J-beta primer mix that a second PCR of roughly 7 to 12 cycles was run. The template-switch adaptor, which had 12 random nucleotides, put a tag on each cDNA molecule. CDR3-containing paired-end reads numbered at least 2.5 million in each sample. A single record per CDR3 protein comes from TCRdb applying MiXCR to the 5' RACE reads. The data show 550,000 to 750,000 distinct CDR3 sequences, over 20% seen once.

The sample taken for sequencing was blood. The chain employs TRBV4-3 and TRBJ2-3; D unclear. This receptor was identified in a man aged 65 to 79 in good health. The CDR3 DNA reads as TGCGCCAGCAGCCAAGATCCTCAGACAGATACGCAGTATTTT. Amino acids: CASSQDPQTDTQYF.